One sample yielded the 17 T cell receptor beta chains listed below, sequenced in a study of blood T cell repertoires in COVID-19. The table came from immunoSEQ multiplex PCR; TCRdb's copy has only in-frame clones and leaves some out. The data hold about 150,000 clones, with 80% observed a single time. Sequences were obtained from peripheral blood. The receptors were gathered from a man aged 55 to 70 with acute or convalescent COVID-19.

CDR3 residues: CSGRTGSETQYF. The CDR3 region has the DNA TGCAGCGGTAGGACAGGGTCGGAGACCCAGTACTTC. V and J are TRBV29-1 and TRBJ2-5; 8 bases align to TRBD1. The V gene's germline CDR1 is SQVTM and CDR2 ANQGSEA. The CDR3 has 12 residues. The ends lost 7 bases at V and 5 bases at J; junction bases unmatched: 6.

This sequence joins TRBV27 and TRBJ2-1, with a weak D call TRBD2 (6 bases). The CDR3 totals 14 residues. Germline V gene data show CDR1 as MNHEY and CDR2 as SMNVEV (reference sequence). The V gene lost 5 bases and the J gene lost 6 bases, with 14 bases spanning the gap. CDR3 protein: CASSTREKPNEQFF. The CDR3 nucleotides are TGTGCCAGCAGTACACGGGAGAAACCCAATGAGCAGTTCTTC.

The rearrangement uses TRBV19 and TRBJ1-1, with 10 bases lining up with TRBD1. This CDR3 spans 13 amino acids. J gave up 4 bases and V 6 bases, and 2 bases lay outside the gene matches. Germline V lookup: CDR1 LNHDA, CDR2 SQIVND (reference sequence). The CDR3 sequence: CASRDRGGTEAFF. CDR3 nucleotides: TGTGCCAGTAGGGACAGGGGGGGCACTGAAGCTTTCTTT.

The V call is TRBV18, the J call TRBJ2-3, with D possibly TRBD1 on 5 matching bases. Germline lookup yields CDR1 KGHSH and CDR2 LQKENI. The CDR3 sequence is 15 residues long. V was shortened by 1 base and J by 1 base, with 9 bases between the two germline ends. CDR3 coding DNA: TGTGCCAGCTCACCACGCAGGGCGCGCACAGATACGCAGTATTTT. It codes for CASSPRRARTDTQYF.

The CDR3 DNA reads as TGTGCCAGCAGCGTAGGATCAGGGGGCTATAATTCACCCCTCCACTTT. It codes for CASSVGSGGYNSPLHF. The gene calls are TRBV9 and TRBJ1-6, with 7 bases lining up with TRBD1. The J segment lost 3 bases and the V segment lost 0 bases, leaving 3 bases of the junction unmatched. From germline, CDR1 is SGDLS and CDR2 YYNGEE. The CDR3 sequence is 16 residues long.

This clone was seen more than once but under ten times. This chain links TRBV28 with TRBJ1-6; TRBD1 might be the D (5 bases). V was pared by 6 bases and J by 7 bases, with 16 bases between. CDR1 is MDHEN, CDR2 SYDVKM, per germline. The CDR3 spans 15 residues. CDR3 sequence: CASSLAGMGNSPLHF. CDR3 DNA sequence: TGTGCCAGCAGCCTGGCAGGGATGGGGAATTCACCCCTCCACTTT. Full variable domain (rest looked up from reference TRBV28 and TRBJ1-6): DVKVTQSSRYLVKRTGEKVFLECVQDMDHENMFWYRQDPGLGLRLIYFSYDVKMKEKGDIPEGYSVSREKKERFSLILESASTNQTSMYLCASSLAGMGNSPLHFGNGTRLTVT.

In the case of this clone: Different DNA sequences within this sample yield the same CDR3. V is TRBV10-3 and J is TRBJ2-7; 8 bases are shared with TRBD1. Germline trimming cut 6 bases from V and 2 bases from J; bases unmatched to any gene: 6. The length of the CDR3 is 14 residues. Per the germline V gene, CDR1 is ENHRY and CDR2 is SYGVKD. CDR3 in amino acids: CAISVGQGAYEQYF. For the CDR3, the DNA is TGTGCCATCAGCGTCGGACAGGGAGCCTACGAGCAGTACTTC.

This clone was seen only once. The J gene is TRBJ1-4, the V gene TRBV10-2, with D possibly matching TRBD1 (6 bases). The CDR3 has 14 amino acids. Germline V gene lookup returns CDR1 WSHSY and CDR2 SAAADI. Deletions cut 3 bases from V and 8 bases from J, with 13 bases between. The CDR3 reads CASSDAQGGEKLFF. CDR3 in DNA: TGCGCCAGCAGTGATGCACAGGGCGGGGAAAAACTGTTTTTT.

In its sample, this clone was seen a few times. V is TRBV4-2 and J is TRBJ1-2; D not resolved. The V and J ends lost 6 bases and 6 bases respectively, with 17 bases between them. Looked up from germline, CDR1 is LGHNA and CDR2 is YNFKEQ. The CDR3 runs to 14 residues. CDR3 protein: CASRPARESNGYTF. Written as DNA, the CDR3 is TGTGCCAGCAGGCCAGCGAGGGAGTCAAATGGCTACACCTTC.

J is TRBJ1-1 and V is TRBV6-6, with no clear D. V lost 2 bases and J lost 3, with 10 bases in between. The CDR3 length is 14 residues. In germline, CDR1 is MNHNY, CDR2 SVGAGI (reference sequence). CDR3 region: CASSYLGRDTEAFF. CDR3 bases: TGTGCCAGCAGTTACCTGGGGAGGGACACTGAAGCTTTCTTT.

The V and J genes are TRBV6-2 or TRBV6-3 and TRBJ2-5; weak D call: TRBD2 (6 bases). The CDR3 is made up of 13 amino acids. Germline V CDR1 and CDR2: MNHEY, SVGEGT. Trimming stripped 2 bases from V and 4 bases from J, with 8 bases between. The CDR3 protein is CASSYGGLETQYF. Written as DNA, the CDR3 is TGTGCCAGCAGTTACGGAGGGTTAGAGACCCAGTACTTC.

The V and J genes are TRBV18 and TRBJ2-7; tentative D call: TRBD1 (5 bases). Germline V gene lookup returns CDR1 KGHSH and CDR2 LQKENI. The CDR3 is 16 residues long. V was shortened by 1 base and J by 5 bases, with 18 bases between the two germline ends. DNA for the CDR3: TGTGCCAGCTCACCACAAGGGGCGAGTATCGGCCACGAGCAGTACTTC. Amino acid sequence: CASSPQGASIGHEQYF.

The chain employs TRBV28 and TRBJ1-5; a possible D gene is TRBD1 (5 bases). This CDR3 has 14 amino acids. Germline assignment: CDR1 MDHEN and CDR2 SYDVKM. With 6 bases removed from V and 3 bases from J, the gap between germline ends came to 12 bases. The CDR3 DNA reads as TGTGCCAGCAGGGGGCAGCTGATCAATCAGCCCCAGCATTTT. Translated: CASRGQLINQPQHF.

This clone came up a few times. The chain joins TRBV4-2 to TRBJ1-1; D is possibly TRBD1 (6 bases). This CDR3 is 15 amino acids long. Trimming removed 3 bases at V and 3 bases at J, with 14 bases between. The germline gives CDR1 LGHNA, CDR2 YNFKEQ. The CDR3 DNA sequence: TGTGCCAGCAGCCAGGCACCGGGACAACACACTGAAGCTTTCTTT. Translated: CASSQAPGQHTEAFF.

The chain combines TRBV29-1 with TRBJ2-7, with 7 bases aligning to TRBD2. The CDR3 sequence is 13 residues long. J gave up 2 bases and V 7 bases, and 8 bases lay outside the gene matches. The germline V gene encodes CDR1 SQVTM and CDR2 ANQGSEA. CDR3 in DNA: TGCAGCGCCTCATCGGGGGGTCCCTACGAGCAGTACTTC. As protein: CSASSGGPYEQYF.

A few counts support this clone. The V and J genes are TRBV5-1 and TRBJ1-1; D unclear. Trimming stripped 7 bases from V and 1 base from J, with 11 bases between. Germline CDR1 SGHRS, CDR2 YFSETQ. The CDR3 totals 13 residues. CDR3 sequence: CASAGGENTEAFF. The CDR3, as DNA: TGCGCCAGCGCGGGCGGAGAGAACACTGAAGCTTTCTTT.

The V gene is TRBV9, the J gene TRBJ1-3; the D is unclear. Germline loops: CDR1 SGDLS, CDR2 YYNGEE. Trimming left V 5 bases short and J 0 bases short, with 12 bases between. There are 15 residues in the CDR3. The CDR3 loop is CASSPEGTSGNTIYF. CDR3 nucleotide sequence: TGTGCCAGCAGTCCTGAGGGAACCTCTGGAAACACCATATATTTT.